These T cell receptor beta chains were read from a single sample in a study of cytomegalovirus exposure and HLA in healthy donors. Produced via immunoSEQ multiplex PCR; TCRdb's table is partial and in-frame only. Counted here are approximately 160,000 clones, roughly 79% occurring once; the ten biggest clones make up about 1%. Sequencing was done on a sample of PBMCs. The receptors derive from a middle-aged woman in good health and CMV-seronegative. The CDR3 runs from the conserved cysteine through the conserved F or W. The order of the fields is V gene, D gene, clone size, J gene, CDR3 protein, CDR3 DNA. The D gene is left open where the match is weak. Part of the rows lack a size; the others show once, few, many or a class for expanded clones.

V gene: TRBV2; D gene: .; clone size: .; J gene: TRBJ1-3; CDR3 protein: CASTPLGGSGNTIYF; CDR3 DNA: TGTGCCAGCACTCCCCTCGGGGGTAGTGGAAACACCATATATTTT
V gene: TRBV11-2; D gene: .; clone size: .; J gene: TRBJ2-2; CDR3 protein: CASSPQGHGELFF; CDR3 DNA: TGTGCCAGCAGTCCGCAGGGTCACGGGGAGCTGTTTTTT
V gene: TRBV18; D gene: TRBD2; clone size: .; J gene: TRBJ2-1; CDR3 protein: CASSLWTSGSSYNEQFF; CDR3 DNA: TGTGCCAGCTCACTCTGGACTAGCGGGAGCTCCTACAATGAGCAGTTCTTC
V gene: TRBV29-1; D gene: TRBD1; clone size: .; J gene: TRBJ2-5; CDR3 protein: CSVITGGGGGETQYF; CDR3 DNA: TGCAGCGTAATTACAGGGGGTGGCGGAGGAGAGACCCAGTACTTC
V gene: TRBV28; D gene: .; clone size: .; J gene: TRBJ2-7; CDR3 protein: CASSWGRGAYEQYF; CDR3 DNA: TGTGCCAGCAGTTGGGGCAGGGGTGCGTACGAGCAGTACTTC
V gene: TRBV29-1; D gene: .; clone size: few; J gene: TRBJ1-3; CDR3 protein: CSVRVQATSGNTIYF; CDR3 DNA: TGCAGCGTTCGTGTTCAGGCGACCTCTGGAAACACCATATATTTT
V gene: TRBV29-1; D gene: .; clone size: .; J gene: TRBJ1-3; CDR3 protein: CSVLINGNTIYF; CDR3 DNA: TGCAGCGTTCTTATTAATGGAAACACCATATATTTT
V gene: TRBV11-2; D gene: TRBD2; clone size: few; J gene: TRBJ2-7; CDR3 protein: CASSQGLAYEQYF; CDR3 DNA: TGTGCCAGCAGCCAGGGACTAGCCTACGAGCAGTACTTC
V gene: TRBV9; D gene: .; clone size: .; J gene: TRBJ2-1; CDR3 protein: CASSLTLGGRGNNEQFF; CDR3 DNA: TGTGCCAGCAGCCTCACTCTGGGCGGCCGAGGGAACAATGAGCAGTTCTTC
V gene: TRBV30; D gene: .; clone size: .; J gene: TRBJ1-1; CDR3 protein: CAWSPPRGVNTEAFF; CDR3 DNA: TGTGCCTGGAGTCCACCTAGGGGTGTGAACACTGAAGCTTTCTTT
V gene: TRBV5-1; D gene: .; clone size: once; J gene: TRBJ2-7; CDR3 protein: CASSAGLTYEQYF; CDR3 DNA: TGCGCCAGCAGCGCAGGACTAACCTACGAGCAGTACTTC
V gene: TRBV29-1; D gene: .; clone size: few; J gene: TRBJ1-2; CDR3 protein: CSVGAGRANYGYTF; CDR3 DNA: TGCAGCGTTGGGGCGGGCAGAGCAAACTATGGCTACACCTTC
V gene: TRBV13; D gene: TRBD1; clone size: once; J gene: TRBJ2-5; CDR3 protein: CASSIAGQGVGETQYF; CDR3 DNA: TGTGCCAGCAGCATCGCGGGACAGGGGGTGGGAGAGACCCAGTACTTC
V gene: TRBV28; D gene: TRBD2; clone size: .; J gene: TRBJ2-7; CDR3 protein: CASSFGTSGRHEQYF; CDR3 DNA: TGTGCCAGCAGTTTTGGAACTAGCGGGAGACACGAGCAGTACTTC